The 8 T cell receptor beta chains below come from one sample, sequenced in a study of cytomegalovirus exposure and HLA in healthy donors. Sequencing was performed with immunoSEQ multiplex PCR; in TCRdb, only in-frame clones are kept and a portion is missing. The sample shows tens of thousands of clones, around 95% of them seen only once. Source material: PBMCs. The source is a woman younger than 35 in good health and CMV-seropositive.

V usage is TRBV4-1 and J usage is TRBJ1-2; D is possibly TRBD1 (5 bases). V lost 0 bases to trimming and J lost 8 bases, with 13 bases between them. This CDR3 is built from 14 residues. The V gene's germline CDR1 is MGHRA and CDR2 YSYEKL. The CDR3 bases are TGCGCCAGCAGCCAAGATGAGTGGGGCTCCGGCTACACCTTC. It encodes CASSQDEWGSGYTF.

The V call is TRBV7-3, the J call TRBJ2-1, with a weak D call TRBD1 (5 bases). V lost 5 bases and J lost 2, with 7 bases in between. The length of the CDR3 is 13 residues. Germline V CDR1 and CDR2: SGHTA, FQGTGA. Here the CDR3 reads CASSTDTYNEQFF. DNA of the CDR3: TGTGCCAGCAGCACGGACACCTACAATGAGCAGTTCTTC.

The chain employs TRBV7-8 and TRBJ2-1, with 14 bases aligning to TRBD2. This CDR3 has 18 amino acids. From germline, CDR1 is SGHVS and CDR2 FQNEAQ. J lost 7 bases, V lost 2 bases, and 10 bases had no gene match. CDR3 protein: CASSLLVGTSGRGNEQFF. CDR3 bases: TGTGCCAGCAGCTTATTAGTTGGGACTAGCGGGAGAGGGAATGAGCAGTTCTTC.

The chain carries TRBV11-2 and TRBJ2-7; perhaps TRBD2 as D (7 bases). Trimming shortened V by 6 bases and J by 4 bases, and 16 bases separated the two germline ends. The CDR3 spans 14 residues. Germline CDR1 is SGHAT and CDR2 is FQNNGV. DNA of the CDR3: TGTGCCAGCAGTAAGGGGGGGCCAGGTTACGAGCAGTACTTC. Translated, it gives CASSKGGPGYEQYF.

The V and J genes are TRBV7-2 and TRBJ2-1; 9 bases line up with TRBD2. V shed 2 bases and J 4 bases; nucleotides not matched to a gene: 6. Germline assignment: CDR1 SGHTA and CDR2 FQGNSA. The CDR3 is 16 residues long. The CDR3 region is CASSLRRLAGYNEQFF. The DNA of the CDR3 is TGTGCCAGCAGCTTACGAAGGCTAGCGGGGTACAATGAGCAGTTCTTC.

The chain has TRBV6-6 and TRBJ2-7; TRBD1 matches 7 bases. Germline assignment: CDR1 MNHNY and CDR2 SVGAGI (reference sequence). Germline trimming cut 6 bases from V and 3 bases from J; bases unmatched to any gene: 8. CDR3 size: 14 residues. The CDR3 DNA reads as TGTGCCAGCAGCATGACAGGGCTCAACTACGAGCAGTACTTC. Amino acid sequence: CASSMTGLNYEQYF.

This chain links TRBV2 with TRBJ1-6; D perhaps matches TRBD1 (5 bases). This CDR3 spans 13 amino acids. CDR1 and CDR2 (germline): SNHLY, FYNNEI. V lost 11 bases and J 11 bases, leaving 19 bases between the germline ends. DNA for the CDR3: TGTGCCGGGGGGGGATCCGGCGGGACACCCCTCCACTTT. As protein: CAGGGSGGTPLHF.

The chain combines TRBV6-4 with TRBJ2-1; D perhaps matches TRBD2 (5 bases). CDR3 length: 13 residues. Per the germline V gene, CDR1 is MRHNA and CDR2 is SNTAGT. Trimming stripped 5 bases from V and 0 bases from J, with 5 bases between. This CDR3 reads CASSSGSYNEQFF. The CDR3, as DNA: TGTGCCAGCAGTAGCGGCTCCTACAATGAGCAGTTCTTC.